This is a list of T cell receptor beta chains from one sample in a study of chemoradiotherapy in HPV16-positive cancers. TCRdb's copy holds only in-frame clones and misses some; the assay was immunoSEQ multiplex PCR. Of about 66,000 clones in the sample, approximately 91% were seen once. Sequenced material: blood, taken from a patient who underwent chemoradiotherapy. All receptors come from a human donor with HPV-associated anogenital cancer. CDR3s include the opening cysteine and the closing phenylalanine or tryptophan. The order of the fields is J gene, CDR3 length, V gene, clone size, D gene, CDR3 DNA, CDR3 protein. D genes are given only for firm matches. The listing skips clone size in some rows; elsewhere it reads once, few, many or a size class.

TRBJ1-1,13,TRBV7-3,-,-,TGTGCCAGCAGCTACCTCGGGGGCACTGAAGCTTTCTTT,CASSYLGGTEAFF
TRBJ1-2,16,TRBV28,-,-,TGTGCCATCCAAATGGAGGGGGGCCCGGGAACCTATGGCTACACCTTC,CAIQMEGGPGTYGYTF
TRBJ2-7,16,TRBV19,-,TRBD1,TGTGCCAGTAGTAATTGGGCGGAAGCAGGGGGCCACGAGCAGTACTTC,CASSNWAEAGGHEQYF
TRBJ1-6,16,TRBV27,-,-,TGTGCCAGCAGTTCCGCTGGACAGACCTATAATTCACCCCTCCACTTT,CASSSAGQTYNSPLHF
TRBJ2-3,13,TRBV29-1,-,TRBD2,TGCAGCGCCCGGACTAGTTCCACAGATACGCAGTATTTT,CSARTSSTDTQYF
TRBJ2-1,13,TRBV19,-,-,TGTGCCAGTAGTCAGGCCCCGGGGGATGAGCAGTTCTTC,CASSQAPGDEQFF
TRBJ2-7,14,TRBV18,-,-,TGTGCCAGCTCACCTCCCCCTGGAACCTACGAGCAGTACTTC,CASSPPPGTYEQYF
TRBJ1-1,13,TRBV9,-,-,TGTGCCAGCAGCGTACTACAGGGAACTGAAGCTTTCTTT,CASSVLQGTEAFF
TRBJ1-3,18,TRBV10-3,-,TRBD1,TGTGCCATCAGTGAGTCTGCTCTCACAGGGGGCTCTGGAAACACCATATATTTT,CAISESALTGGSGNTIYF
TRBJ1-1,15,TRBV28,-,TRBD1,TGTGCCAGCAGTTTGAGCGGACAGGGCGGGTTTGAGGCTTTCTTT,CASSLSGQGGFEAFF
TRBJ1-3,15,TRBV29-1,-,-,TGCAGCGTTCTTACGGGACTCCAAACGGGAAACACCATATATTTT,CSVLTGLQTGNTIYF
TRBJ2-2,14,TRBV7-8,-,TRBD2,TGTGCACAATCTCCCGGGGGACTAGACGGGGAGCTGTTTTTT,CAQSPGGLDGELFF
TRBJ2-2,13,TRBV5-1,-,-,TGCGCCAGCAGTCCGGACGGGACCGGGGAGCTGTTTTTT,CASSPDGTGELFF
TRBJ2-1,13,TRBV7-3,-,TRBD1,TGTGCCAGCAGCCTGGACAGGGACAATGAGCAGTTCTTC,CASSLDRDNEQFF
TRBJ1-2,13,TRBV19,-,TRBD1,TGTGCCAGTAGTCCGCAGACAGGGACGGGCTACACCTTC,CASSPQTGTGYTF
TRBJ1-3,15,TRBV6-5,once,-,TGTGCCAGCAGTTACTCCAGGGATTCCGGAAACACCATATATTTT,CASSYSRDSGNTIYF
TRBJ1-5,15,TRBV7-3,-,TRBD1,TGTGCCAGCAGCTCGGGACAGGGGGTTCGTCAGCCCCAGCATTTT,CASSSGQGVRQPQHF
TRBJ2-7,13,TRBV2,-,TRBD1,TGTGCCAGCAGTGGGGACAGGGTCTACGAGCAGTACTTC,CASSGDRVYEQYF
TRBJ1-1,17,TRBV27,-,-,TGTGCCAGCAGTTCCGCGGGGGGGGGCGCTTTGAACACTGAAGCTTTCTTT,CASSSAGGGALNTEAFF
TRBJ1-6,15,TRBV30,once,TRBD1,TGTGCCTGGAGGGCGACAGGGGGGATAAGTTCACCCCTCCACTTT,CAWRATGGISSPLHF
TRBJ2-1,14,TRBV7-9,-,-,TGTGCCAGCAGCTTAGAGGGAAAGATAGATGAGCAGTTCTTC,CASSLEGKIDEQFF
TRBJ1-6,14,TRBV30,once,-,TGTGCCTGGATGGCCAGCTCCTATAATTCACCCCTCCACTTT,CAWMASSYNSPLHF
TRBJ2-7,17,TRBV21-1,-,-,TGTGCCAGCACCGAAGTATCGTTCTGGCAGTCCAACTACGAGCAGTACTTC,CASTEVSFWQSNYEQYF
TRBJ1-3,13,TRBV10-3,-,-,TGTGCCATCAGTGTAGGTGGAGGAAACACCATATATTTT,CAISVGGGNTIYF
TRBJ2-3,14,TRBV28,-,-,TGTGCCAGCAGTTTACCCCTTGTCAGTGGCACGCAGTATTTT,CASSLPLVSGTQYF
TRBJ1-5,15,TRBV5-1,-,-,TGCGCCAGCAGCTTGGACGAGGGGAGCAATCAGCCCCAGCATTTT,CASSLDEGSNQPQHF
TRBJ1-3,16,TRBV19,-,-,TGTGCCAGTAGCCTCCTCGCGGGGGGAAGAGGAAACACCATATATTTT,CASSLLAGGRGNTIYF
TRBJ1-4,14,TRBV11-2,-,TRBD1,TGTGCCAGCAGCCAGACAGGGAGTAATGAAAAACTGTTTTTT,CASSQTGSNEKLFF
TRBJ1-2,14,TRBV7-9,few,TRBD1,TGTGCCAGCAGCCGGGACAGGAATAACTATGGCTACACCTTC,CASSRDRNNYGYTF
TRBJ1-2,14,TRBV28,-,-,TGTGCCAGCAGTATCAATCCCCGGGGGCTTGGCTACACCTTC,CASSINPRGLGYTF
TRBJ2-3,15,TRBV7-2,-,-,TGTGCCAGCAGCTTAGATGGGGGAAGCACAGATACGCAGTATTTT,CASSLDGGSTDTQYF
TRBJ2-7,11,TRBV10-2,-,-,TGCGCCAGCAGTGAGGGGGGAGAGACCTCCTTC,CASSEGGETSF
TRBJ2-2,14,TRBV11-2,-,-,TGTGCCAGCAGCTTGGCCCCATATTCCGGGGAGCTGTTTTTT,CASSLAPYSGELFF
TRBJ1-2,16,TRBV28,-,-,TGTGCCAGCAGTTTGCGTGGACCTCGAGCGGGCTATGGCTACACCTTC,CASSLRGPRAGYGYTF
TRBJ1-2,16,TRBV6-6,-,TRBD1,TGTGCCAGCAGTTCTTGGGACAGAAGGCTACGCTATGGCTACACCTTC,CASSSWDRRLRYGYTF
TRBJ1-6,14,TRBV2,-,TRBD1,TGTGCCAGCAGTGACGGGACAGGGAATTCACCCCTCCACTTT,CASSDGTGNSPLHF
TRBJ2-7,15,TRBV5-6,-,TRBD1,TGTGCCAGCAGCTTGGGAGGGACAGCCACCTACGAGCAGTACTTC,CASSLGGTATYEQYF
TRBJ1-4,14,TRBV14,-,-,TGTGCCAGCAGCCAAGTAGAAGGAGATGAAAAACTGTTTTTT,CASSQVEGDEKLFF
TRBJ2-1,17,TRBV11-2,once,-,TGTGCCAGCAGCTTAACCGCGCTAGGTGAGTGGAACAATGAGCAGTTCTTC,CASSLTALGEWNNEQFF
TRBJ1-1,15,TRBV18,-,-,TGTGCCAGCTCACCTCGGGAGGGGCGGGACACTGAAGCTTTCTTT,CASSPREGRDTEAFF
TRBJ2-2,18,TRBV7-9,-,-,TGTGCCAGCAGCCGCCCTAGGTCCGTTGGCAGTAACACCGGGGAGCTGTTTTTT,CASSRPRSVGSNTGELFF
TRBJ1-2,14,TRBV28,-,-,TGTGCCAGCAGTCGCGACCAGGGATTCTATGGCTACACCTTC,CASSRDQGFYGYTF
TRBJ1-1,13,TRBV10-2,-,TRBD1,TGCGCCAGCAGAGAAGACAGGGGACTTGAAGCTTTCTTT,CASREDRGLEAFF
TRBJ1-5,12,TRBV28,-,-,TGTGCCAGCCAAGGCCCCAATCAGCCCCAGCATTTT,CASQGPNQPQHF
TRBJ1-5,12,TRBV28,-,-,TGTGCGAGCAGGGATAGCAATCAGCCCCAGCATTTT,CASRDSNQPQHF
TRBJ1-3,14,TRBV2,-,-,TGTGCCAGCAGCCAGGCGGACACTAGAAACACCATATATTTT,CASSQADTRNTIYF
TRBJ2-6,14,TRBV7-3,once,-,TGTGCCAGCAGCCAAATCTCTGGGGCCAACGTCCTGACTTTC,CASSQISGANVLTF
TRBJ2-2,18,TRBV28,once,TRBD2,TGTGCCAGCAGTTCTATCTTTGGCGGGAGGGCCTTGGTCGGGGAGCTGTTTTTT,CASSSIFGGRALVGELFF
TRBJ2-4,17,TRBV7-9,-,-,TGTGCCAGCAGCTCGTGGAGGCTGCAGGGTGTAAAAAACATTCAGTACTTC,CASSSWRLQGVKNIQYF
TRBJ1-1,15,TRBV6-5,-,TRBD1,TGTGCCAGCAGTCCCTTGGGACAGCCGAACACTGAAGCTTTCTTT,CASSPLGQPNTEAFF